What follows describes a single T cell receptor (beta chain). TCRdb redid the calling of the RACE reads with MiXCR, one entry per CDR3 protein. Of around 300,000 distinct CDR3 sequences in the sample, around 5.5% were seen once. The CDR3 covers 14 residues. CDR1 is SGHRS and CDR2 is YFSETQ in the germline V gene. V was shortened by 2 bases and J by 3 bases, with 10 bases between the two germline ends. This sample was included in a study of human T cells and chemical hapten exposure. Time point defined: pre-sensitization, week 0. Treatment reported: therapeutic diphenylcyclopropenone sensitization with weekly scalp DPC. Researchers extracted total RNA from unfractionated whole blood.

The receptor's source is a woman aged 18-29 years with alopecia areata. Some clones in this sample may be carry-over from other donors' samples. The chain is built from TRBV5-1 and TRBJ2-3; D possibly corresponds to TRBD2 (6 bases). Here the sequenced sample was whole blood, taken in connection with sensitization to the hapten diphenylcyclopropenone (DPC). The CDR3 region has the DNA TGCGCCAGCAGCTTCGGGACTGCTACAGATACGCAGTATTTT. This codes for CASSFGTATDTQYF.